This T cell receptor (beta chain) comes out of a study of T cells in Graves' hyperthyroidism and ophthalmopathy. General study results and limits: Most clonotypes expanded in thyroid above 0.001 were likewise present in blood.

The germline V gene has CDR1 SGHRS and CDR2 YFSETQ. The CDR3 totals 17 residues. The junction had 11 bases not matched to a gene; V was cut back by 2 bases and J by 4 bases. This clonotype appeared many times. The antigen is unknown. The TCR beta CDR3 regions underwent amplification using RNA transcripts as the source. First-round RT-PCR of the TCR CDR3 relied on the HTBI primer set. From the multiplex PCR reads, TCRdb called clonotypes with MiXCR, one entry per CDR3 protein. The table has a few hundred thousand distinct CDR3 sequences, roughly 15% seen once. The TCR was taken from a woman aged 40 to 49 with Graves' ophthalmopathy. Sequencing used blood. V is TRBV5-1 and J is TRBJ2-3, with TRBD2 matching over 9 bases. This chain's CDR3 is CASSFSKSGGTADTQYF. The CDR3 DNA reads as TGCGCCAGCAGCTTTTCGAAGAGCGGGGGGACGGCAGATACGCAGTATTTT.